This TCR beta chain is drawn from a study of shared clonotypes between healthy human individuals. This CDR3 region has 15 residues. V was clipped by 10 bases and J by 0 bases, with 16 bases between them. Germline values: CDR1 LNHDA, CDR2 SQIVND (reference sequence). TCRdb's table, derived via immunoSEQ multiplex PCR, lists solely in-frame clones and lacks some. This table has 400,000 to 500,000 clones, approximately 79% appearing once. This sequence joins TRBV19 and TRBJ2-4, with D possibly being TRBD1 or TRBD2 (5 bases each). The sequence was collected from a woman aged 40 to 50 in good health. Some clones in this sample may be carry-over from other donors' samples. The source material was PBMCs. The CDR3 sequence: CAISRDHLAKNIQYF. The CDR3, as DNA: TGTGCCATATCTCGGGACCATCTAGCCAAAAACATTCAGTACTTC. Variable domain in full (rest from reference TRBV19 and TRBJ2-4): DGGITQSPKYLFRKEGQNVTLSCEQNLNHDAMYWYRQDPGQGLRLIYYSQIVNDFQKGDIAEGYSVSREKKESFPLTVTSAQKNPTAFYLCAISRDHLAKNIQYFGAGTRLSVL.